This passage covers 8 T cell receptor beta chains from one sample sequenced in a study of blood T cells in healthy people across ages. With a J-beta primer mix and a sample-barcoded 5' primer, a second PCR ran about 7 to 12 cycles. TCRdb called the 5' RACE reads again in MiXCR, with one record for every CDR3 protein. The sample consists of 850,000 to 950,000 distinct CDR3 sequences, 29% of them appearing once. Sequencing was done on a sample of blood. The source is a woman at least 80 years old in good health.

A word on this clonotype: This may arise from a read error, as a much more abundant clone is one base away. The J gene is TRBJ2-4, the V gene TRBV6-2 or TRBV6-3, with D maybe TRBD1 (5 bases). The DNA end is a closer match to TRBJ2-7, so the J assignment may be wrong. This CDR3 has 12 residues. From germline, CDR1 is MNHEY and CDR2 SVGEGT. CDR3 bases: TGTACCAGCCGTTCGCAGGGCCACGAGCAGTACTTC. This translates into CTSRSQGHEQYF.

This clonotype was counted at least ten times. The chain uses TRBV5-6 and TRBJ2-3, with unresolved D. The CDR3 is 14 residues long. V lost 0 bases and J lost 4, with 9 bases in between. Germline lookup yields CDR1 SGHDT and CDR2 YYEEEE. This CDR3 reads CASSLAGRPDTQYF. The CDR3, as DNA: TGTGCCAGCAGCTTGGCAGGCAGACCAGATACGCAGTATTTT.

This clonotype came up many times. The CDR3 region is CASSLEGLAGGQETQYF. CDR3 bases: TGCGCCAGCAGCTTGGAGGGACTAGCGGGGGGCCAAGAGACCCAGTACTTC. The chain recombines TRBV5-1 with TRBJ2-5, with TRBD2 matching 15 bases. This CDR3 contains 17 residues. V lost 0 bases to trimming and J lost 1 base; unmatched junction nucleotides: 1. Per germline, CDR1 SGHRS and CDR2 YFSETQ.

Turning to this clonotype: This could be a read error, since a much larger clone is one nucleotide away. CDR3 sequence: CSARGLVGGSNYGYTF. CDR3 in DNA: TGCAGTGCTAGAGGTCTAGTGGGGGGTTCTAACTATGGCTACACCTTC. This chain links TRBV20-1 with TRBJ1-2; a weak D match, TRBD1 (5 bases). Germline CDR1 and CDR2: DFQATT and SNEGSKA (reference sequence). Between the trimmed V and J ends, which lost 1 base and 0 bases, there was a span of 15 bases. The CDR3 extends over 16 amino acids.

This clonotype occurred many times. The J gene is TRBJ1-6, the V gene TRBV7-2; no definite D call. The CDR3 totals 15 residues. V gave up 1 base and J gave up 3 bases, with 7 bases separating them. The germline CDR1 and CDR2 sequences are SGHTA and FQGNSA. Here the CDR3 DNA reads TGTGCCAGCAGCTTAGACCCAAACTATAATTCACCCCTCCACTTT. Protein sequence: CASSLDPNYNSPLHF.

Comment on this clonotype: A junction boundary mismatches the germline segment, possibly from a read error. The chain uses TRBV5-5 and TRBJ2-3; perhaps TRBD1 as D (6 bases). Germline CDR1 is SGHKS and CDR2 is YYEKEE (reference sequence). This CDR3 contains 15 residues. CDR3 coding DNA: TGTGCCAGCAGCTCTCCGGGACACAGCACAGATACGCGGTATTTT. The encoded protein is CASSSPGHSTDTRYF.

This clonotype was recorded at least ten times. The CDR3 DNA follows: TGTGCCGGTTCACCGGGACAGGGAAACAATGAGCAGTTCTTC. It is translated as CAGSPGQGNNEQFF. The V and J genes are TRBV7-9 and TRBJ2-1; TRBD1 matches 9 bases. There are 14 residues in the CDR3. With 11 bases clipped from V and 5 bases from J, the junction kept 10 bases outside the gene matches. Germline CDR1 and CDR2: SEHNR and FQNEAQ (reference sequence).

This sequence joins TRBV29-1 and TRBJ1-1; no reliable D call. V lost 4 bases, J lost 0 bases, and 15 bases lay in between. Germline-derived CDR1 and CDR2 are SQVTM and ANQGSEA. CDR3 length equals 15 residues. This chain's CDR3 is CSVVQTQTLNTEAFF. As DNA, the CDR3 is TGCAGCGTTGTTCAGACACAGACACTGAACACTGAAGCTTTCTTT. Complete variable domain (other parts from reference TRBV29-1 and TRBJ1-1): SAVISQKPSRDICQRGTSLTIQCQVDSQVTMMFWYRQQPGQSLTLIATANQGSEATYESGFVIDKFPISRPNLTFSTLTVSNMSPEDSSIYLCSVVQTQTLNTEAFFGQGTRLTVV.